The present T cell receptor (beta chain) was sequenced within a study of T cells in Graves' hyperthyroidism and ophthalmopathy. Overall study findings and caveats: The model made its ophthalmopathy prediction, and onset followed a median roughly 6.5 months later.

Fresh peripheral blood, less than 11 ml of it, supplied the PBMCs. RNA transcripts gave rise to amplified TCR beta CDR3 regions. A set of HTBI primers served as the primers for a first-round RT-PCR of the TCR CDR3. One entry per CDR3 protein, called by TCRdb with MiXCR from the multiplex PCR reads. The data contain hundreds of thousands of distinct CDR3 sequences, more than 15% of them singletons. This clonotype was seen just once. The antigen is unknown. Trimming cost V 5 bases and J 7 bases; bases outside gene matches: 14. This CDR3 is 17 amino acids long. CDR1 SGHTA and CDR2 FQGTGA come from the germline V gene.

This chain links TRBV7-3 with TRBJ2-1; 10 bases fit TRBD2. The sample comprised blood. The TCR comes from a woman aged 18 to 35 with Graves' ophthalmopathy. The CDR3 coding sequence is TGTGCCAGCAGCCCCCTCGGGGGTGGACTAGCGGCGAATGAGCAGTTCTTC. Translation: CASSPLGGGLAANEQFF.